This T cell receptor beta chain comes out of a study of blood T cell repertoires in COVID-19. In the authors' methods: Nucleated cell counts were estimated from reference gene primer amplification. The table came from immunoSEQ multiplex PCR; TCRdb's copy has only in-frame clones and leaves some out. Clone size and the V and J calls come from that table; the DNA yielded D and trimming. Of 30,000 or so clones listed, over 90% are singletons. The germline V gene encodes CDR1 SGHNT and CDR2 YYREEE (reference sequence). Trimming shortened V by 0 bases and J by 5 bases, and 12 bases separated the two germline ends. CDR3 length: 15 residues.

The receptor was derived from a male donor with active COVID-19. J is TRBJ2-1 and V is TRBV5-4, with a tentative D call TRBD2 (6 bases). Input material: peripheral blood. CDR3 protein: CASSLVGGRDNEQFF. In DNA, the CDR3 is TGTGCCAGCAGCTTGGTGGGAGGTCGGGACAATGAGCAGTTCTTC.